This TCR beta chain was captured by sequencing in a study of blood T cells in healthy people across ages. About the research overall: Template switching picked up about one barcoded beta molecule for each two T cells. Overall study results and limits: Per million T cells, TCR beta diversity dropped roughly linearly as age increased.

Next came a second PCR, run for about 7 to 12 cycles, which used a sample-barcoded 5' primer along with a J-beta primer mix. TCRdb used MiXCR to reprocess the 5' RACE reads, holding one entry per CDR3 protein. The sample has 600,000 to 850,000 distinct CDR3 sequences; 43% are singletons. Donors ranged from roughly 6 to 90 years old and were healthy Caucasians in Russia. Extractions gave at least 5.5 micrograms of total RNA per sample. Notes on this clonotype: What it binds is unknown.

The sequenced sample consisted of blood. The TCR sequence derives from a woman aged 55-75 years in good health.

The CDR3 DNA is TGTGCCAGCAGCTTAGTTGGACTAGCGATTGGCAATGAGCAGTTCTTC. Encoded protein: CASSLVGLAIGNEQFF. The rearrangement links TRBV7-9 to TRBJ2-1, with 9 positions matching TRBD2. V shed 1 base, J shed 6 bases, and the junction held 7 bases outside the gene matches. The CDR3 runs 16 residues. The germline CDR1 and CDR2 sequences are SEHNR and FQNEAQ (reference sequence).